This T cell receptor (beta chain) is drawn from a study of vaccination and CD4 T cells after COVID-19 (dated by TCRdb to the early 2020s). About the study as a whole: The convalescent cohort included six males and four females, with two Hispanic individuals, seven Caucasians, two Asians and one multiracial person. Post-vaccine blood samples were collected a median of approximately 72 days after the second vaccine dose, ranging from 14 to 241 days. In control cultures, a CEFX viral epitope pool was used as positive control, an HIV-1 Nef peptide pool was used as negative control, or no peptide was added. Post-COVID blood samples from convalescent patients were collected a median of approximately 100 days after diagnosis, with a range of roughly 30 to 170 days. For stimulating the cultures, overlapping spike peptide pools were used, derived from SARS-CoV-2 as well as from the common cold coronaviruses HCoV-NL63, HCoV-OC43 and HCoV-229E. In around 9 COVID-19 convalescent patients and a handful of infection-naive healthy vaccine recipients, researchers compared the spike-specific CD4+ TCR repertoire from before mRNA vaccination with the repertoire from after. Each participant got two doses of either the Pfizer-BioNTech BNT162b2 vaccine (n=8) or the Moderna mRNA-1273 vaccine (n=2). On the study overall, not on this receptor specifically: In convalescent patients, nearly all vaccine-specific clones (304 of 307) were found to be mono-reactive for SARS-CoV-2 spike rather than cross-reactive with common cold coronaviruses. The median count of SARS-CoV-2-reactive clonotypes went up from 20 to 25 after infection to 30 to 40 after vaccination, although the change was not significant. In convalescent patients, a median roughly 83% of post-vaccine SARS-CoV-2-reactive clones were detected only after vaccination, and vaccine-specific priming was suggested by this finding. The study included relatively few convalescent patients and did not analyze early timepoints after natural infection.

V is reduced by 2 bases and J by 5 bases, leaving a spacing of 7 bases between them. Including cysteine and phenylalanine, the CDR3 has 14 amino acids. Only the CDR3 part of the read is kept: 42 bases, read in frame from the first base. The CDR1 and CDR2 encoded by the germline V gene are MNHNS and SASEGT. Library generation was performed with PCR. TCR sequencing of DNA from cultured CD4+ T cells used the Oncomine TCR Beta short-read assay at the Johns Hopkins FTIC core. Genomic DNA was extracted from the cultured CD4+ T cells with the QIAamp micro DNA kit. Oncomine TCR Beta libraries from cultured CD4+ T cells were pooled with unique dual indexes and sequenced on an Illumina iSeq 100. In the source study's methods: Non-productive sequences were removed, and CDR3s not starting with C, not ending with F or W, or shorter than 7 amino acids were discarded. The MANAFEST web application identified antigen-specific clonotypes by comparing peptide-stimulated wells against reference wells and other culture wells. To be called positive, a clone needed an FDR below 0.05, an odds ratio above 5, and a productive frequency above 0.1% in at least two of three replicate wells. Cross-reactive clonotypes were defined as significantly expanded in both SARS-CoV-2 spike wells and at least one common cold coronavirus spike condition. Using R version 3.6.1, CDR3 homology was evaluated through Levenshtein distances (stringdist) along with unrooted phylogenetic trees (ape). The public reads were quality trimmed at Q25 with fastp and then assembled into clones with MiXCR by TCRdb, keeping productive beta chains. Duplicate CDR3 protein sequences are folded into a single record with the most common DNA and genes. The V and J calls shown here were made by TCRdb, not taken from the authors' results. This sample holds roughly 16,000 distinct CDR3 sequences; about 77% were observed only once. The ten largest clonotypes hold 8% to 10% of the sample.

The sample's treatment or condition, from its label and the paper: approximately 9-day PBMC culture with coronavirus spike peptide pools or control peptides (ViraFEST assay). To expand antigen-specific T cells with peptide pools and then pick out the expanded clonotypes through TCR sequencing, the study relied on the ViraFEST assay. Healthy vaccine recipients had no prior SARS-CoV-2 infection, confirmed by negative nucleocapsid antibody tests before and after vaccination. PBMCs were cultured at about 2 million per well in IMDM supplemented with approximately 5% human AB serum and 9.5 to 10 IU/ml IL-2, with approximately 9.2 ug/ml peptide pools added. Half of the culture medium was replaced with fresh IL-2-containing medium on days 3 and 7. After 10 days of culture, CD4+ T cells were isolated by negative selection using the EasySep CD4+ T cell isolation kit. Ficoll-Paque Plus gradient centrifugation was used to isolate PBMCs from whole blood, and the isolated PBMCs were then either used fresh or cryopreserved at -140C. Each culture condition was generally run in triplicate wells.

Taking its sample share into account, this clonotype is medium-sized (0.01 to 0.1%). Its antigen is still unknown. Nothing much larger sits one base from this clone, and base qualities are not available. The sample consisted of CD4+ T cells from blood, cultured in vitro, taken after SARS-CoV-2 vaccination. The clonotype comes from a human donor who received a COVID-19 vaccine. The chain employs TRBV6-1 and TRBJ1-6; a confident D gene designation cannot be given. This receptor has the CDR3 CASSERQNNSPLHF. The DNA sequence is as follows: TGTGCCAGCAGTGAACGGCAGAATAATTCACCCCTCCACTTT.